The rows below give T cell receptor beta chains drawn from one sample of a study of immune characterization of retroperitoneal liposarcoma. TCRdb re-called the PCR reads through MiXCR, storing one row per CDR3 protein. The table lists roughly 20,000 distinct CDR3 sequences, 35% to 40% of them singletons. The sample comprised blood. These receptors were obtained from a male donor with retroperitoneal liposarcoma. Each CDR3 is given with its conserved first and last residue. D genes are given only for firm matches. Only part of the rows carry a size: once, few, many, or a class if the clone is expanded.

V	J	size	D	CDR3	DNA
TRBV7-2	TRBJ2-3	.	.	CASSAGPATDTQYF	TGTGCCAGCAGCGCAGGGCCAGCCACAGATACGCAGTATTTT
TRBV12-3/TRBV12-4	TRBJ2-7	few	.	CASSLQGGYYEQYF	TGTGCCAGCAGTTTGCAGGGGGGATACTACGAGCAGTACTTC
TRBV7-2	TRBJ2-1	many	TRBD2	CASSLQAGQMWGGKQFF	TGTGCCAGCAGCTTACAAGCGGGGCAGATGTGGGGCGGAAAGCAGTTCTTC
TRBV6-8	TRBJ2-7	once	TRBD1	CATVEGAYEQYF	TGTGCCACCGTCGAGGGGGCGTACGAGCAGTACTTC
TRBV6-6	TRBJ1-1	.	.	CASSYGEGWNTEAFF	TGTGCCAGCAGTTACGGGGAGGGATGGAACACTGAAGCTTTCTTT
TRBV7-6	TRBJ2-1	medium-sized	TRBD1	CASSPRPGQGGNEQFF	TGTGCCAGCAGCCCAAGGCCGGGACAGGGGGGCAATGAGCAGTTCTTC
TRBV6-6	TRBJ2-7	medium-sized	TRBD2	CASSRPYERGNYEQYF	TGTGCCAGCAGTCGGCCCTATGAGCGGGGGAACTACGAGCAGTACTTC
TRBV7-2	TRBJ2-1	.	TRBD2	CASSQPLGGFYNEQFF	TGTGCCAGCAGCCAGCCCTTGGGGGGGTTCTACAATGAGCAGTTCTTC
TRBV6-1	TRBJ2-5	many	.	CASTNQIGGETQYF	TGTGCCAGCACCAACCAGATTGGGGGAGAGACCCAGTACTTC
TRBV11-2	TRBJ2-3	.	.	CASSFPGTDTQYF	TGTGCCAGCAGCTTTCCGGGCACAGATACGCAGTATTTT
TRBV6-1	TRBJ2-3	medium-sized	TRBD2	CASSGLPLLAGGSDTQYF	TGTGCCAGCAGTGGCCTACCCCTTCTAGCGGGAGGGTCAGATACGCAGTATTTT
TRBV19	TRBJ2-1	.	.	CASSSLYGTYNEQFF	TGTGCCAGTAGTAGCCTGTACGGAACCTACAATGAGCAGTTCTTC
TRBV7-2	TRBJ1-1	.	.	CASSLGVDTEAFF	TGTGCCAGCAGCTTAGGGGTTGACACTGAAGCTTTCTTT
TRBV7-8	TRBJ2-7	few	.	CASSFDEVSYEQYF	TGTGCCAGCAGCTTCGACGAAGTCTCCTACGAGCAGTACTTC
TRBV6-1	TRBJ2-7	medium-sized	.	CASSSRAGSASYEQYF	TGTGCCAGCAGTTCCAGGGCGGGTAGCGCGTCCTACGAGCAGTACTTC
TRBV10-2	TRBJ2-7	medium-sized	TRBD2	CASRDSGRPYEQYF	TGCGCCAGCAGAGATAGCGGGAGACCCTACGAGCAGTACTTC
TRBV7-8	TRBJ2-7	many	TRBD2	CASSVASGLAYNEQYF	TGTGCCAGCAGCGTCGCTAGCGGGTTGGCCTACAATGAGCAGTACTTC
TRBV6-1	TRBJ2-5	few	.	CASSGQYLQETQYF	TGTGCCAGCAGTGGTCAGTATTTACAAGAGACCCAGTACTTC
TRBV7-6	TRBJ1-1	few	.	CASSLGQGSAEAFF	TGTGCCAGCAGCTTAGGTCAGGGGAGCGCTGAAGCTTTCTTT
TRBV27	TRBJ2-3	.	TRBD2	CASSAILAGGTDTQYF	TGTGCCAGCAGTGCAATACTAGCGGGGGGGACAGATACGCAGTATTTT
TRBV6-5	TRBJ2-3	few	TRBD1	CASSYRGLIDTQYF	TGTGCCAGCAGTTACAGGGGGCTCATTGATACGCAGTATTTT
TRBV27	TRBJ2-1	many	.	CASTSNYNEQFF	TGTGCCAGCACAAGTAACTACAATGAGCAGTTCTTC
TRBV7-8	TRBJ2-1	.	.	CASSSNSWELTYNEQFF	TGTGCCAGCAGCTCTAACTCCTGGGAACTAACCTACAATGAGCAGTTCTTC
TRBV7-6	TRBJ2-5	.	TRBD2	CPSSLGLAGLQETQYF	TGTCCCAGCAGCCTTGGACTAGCGGGTCTCCAAGAGACCCAGTACTTC
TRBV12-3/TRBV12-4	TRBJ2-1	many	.	CASRPGKAGGWFEQFF	TGTGCCAGCAGGCCGGGAAAGGCAGGGGGGTGGTTCGAGCAGTTCTTC
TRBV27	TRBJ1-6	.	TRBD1	CASSFRGPAPLHF	TGTGCCAGCAGTTTCAGGGGGCCGGCTCCCCTCCACTTT
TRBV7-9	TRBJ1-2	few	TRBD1	CASNRGGGYTF	TGTGCCAGCAACAGGGGAGGTGGCTACACCTTC
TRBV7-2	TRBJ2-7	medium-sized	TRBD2	CASSLKPSGTHEQYF	TGTGCCAGCAGCTTAAAGCCTAGCGGTACTCACGAGCAGTACTTC
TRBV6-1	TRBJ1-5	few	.	CASSERGNQPQHF	TGTGCCAGCAGTGAACGAGGGAATCAGCCCCAGCATTTT
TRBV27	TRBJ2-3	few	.	CASSPYAGLLATDTQYF	TGTGCCAGCAGTCCCTATGCGGGGTTGCTCGCAACAGATACGCAGTATTTT
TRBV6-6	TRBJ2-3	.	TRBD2	CASLGAGLAGDTQYF	TGTGCCAGTTTGGGGGCGGGACTAGCAGGTGATACGCAGTATTTT
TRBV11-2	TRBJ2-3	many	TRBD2	CASSLVVGLAGYTDTQYF	TGTGCCAGCAGCTTAGTGGTCGGACTAGCGGGGTACACAGATACGCAGTATTTT
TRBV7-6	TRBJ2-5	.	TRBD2	CASRRSGVNQETQYF	TGTGCCAGCAGGCGTAGCGGGGTAAACCAAGAGACCCAGTACTTC
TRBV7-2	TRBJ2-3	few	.	CASSLADGTRYF	TGTGCCAGCAGCTTAGCGGACGGGACGAGGTATTTT
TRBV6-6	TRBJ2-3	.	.	CASSYSGSKYF	TGTGCCAGCAGTTACTCCGGGAGCAAATACTTC
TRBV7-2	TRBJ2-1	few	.	CASSLALGTGSYNEQFF	TGTGCCAGCAGCTTAGCGCTTGGGACGGGGTCCTACAATGAGCAGTTCTTC
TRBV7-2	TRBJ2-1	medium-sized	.	CASSLDGGLYNEQFF	TGTGCCAGCAGCTTAGACGGGGGCCTGTACAATGAGCAGTTCTTC
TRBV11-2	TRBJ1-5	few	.	CASSISVRQPQHF	TGTGCCAGCAGCATCTCAGTCAGGCAGCCCCAGCATTTT
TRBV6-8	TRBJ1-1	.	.	CASSGRTEAFF	TGTGCCAGCAGCGGTCGTACTGAAGCTTTCTTT
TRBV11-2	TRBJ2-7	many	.	CASSLSTDPFYEQYF	TGTGCCAGCAGCCTATCGACAGACCCGTTCTACGAGCAGTACTTC
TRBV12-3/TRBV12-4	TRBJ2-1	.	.	CASSKQTGAGAYEQFF	TGTGCCAGCAGCAAACAGACCGGGGCCGGGGCCTATGAGCAGTTCTTC
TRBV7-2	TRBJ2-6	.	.	CASSLGQRGAGRTGGANVLTF	TGTGCCAGCAGCTTAGGCCAACGGGGGGCGGGACGGACGGGGGGGGCCAACGTCCTGACTTTC
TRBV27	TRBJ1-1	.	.	CASMGAEAFF	TGTGCCAGCATGGGTGCGGAAGCTTTCTTT
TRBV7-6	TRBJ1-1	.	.	CASSLSSRTEAFF	TGTGCCAGCAGCTTATCAAGTCGAACTGAAGCTTTCTTT
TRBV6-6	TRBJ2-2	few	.	CASSYNANTGELFF	TGTGCCAGCAGTTACAACGCGAACACCGGGGAGCTGTTTTTT
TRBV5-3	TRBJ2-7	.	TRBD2	CASSNGLAGNNEQYF	TGTGCCAGCAGCAATGGACTAGCGGGAAACAATGAGCAGTACTTC
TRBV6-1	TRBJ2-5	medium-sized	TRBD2	CASSEGEREIETQYF	TGTGCCAGCAGTGAAGGAGAGCGGGAGATCGAGACCCAGTACTTC
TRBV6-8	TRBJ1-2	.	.	CASSYSFRGYYGYTF	TGTGCCAGCAGTTACTCGTTCCGGGGCTACTATGGCTACACCTTC
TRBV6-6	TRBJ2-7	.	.	CAISWRAVETQSF	TGTGCCATCAGTTGGAGGGCGGTGGAGACCCAGTCCTTC
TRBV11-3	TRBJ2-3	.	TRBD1	CASLDRVIDTQYF	TGTGCCAGCCTCGACAGGGTGATCGATACGCAGTATTTT